This T cell receptor beta chain was obtained from a study of cytomegalovirus exposure and HLA in healthy donors. This PCR relied on a set of 60 Vbeta primers and 13 Jbeta primers. Sequencing was performed with immunoSEQ multiplex PCR; in TCRdb, only in-frame clones are kept and a portion is missing. The data contain 180,000 or so clones, 82% of them singletons. Study-level findings and limits: In a later analysis, HLA-C alleles had the fewest associated TCRs, DRB1 alleles the most.

Turning to this clone: Its antigen remains unknown.

This clonotype was obtained from a man aged 35 to 55 in good health and CMV-seronegative. Specimen: PBMCs.

DNA of the CDR3: TGTGCCAGCAGCCCTCGTACTGGAAACACCATATATTTT. Its protein is CASSPRTGNTIYF. The gene calls are TRBV9 and TRBJ1-3; D unclear. The CDR3 has 13 residues. Between the trimmed V and J ends, which lost 4 bases and 2 bases, there was a span of 7 bases. From germline, CDR1 is SGDLS and CDR2 YYNGEE.